These 31 T cell receptor beta chains originate from one sample sequenced in a study of T-cell memory formation after mild COVID-19. TCRdb fed the 5' RACE reads into MiXCR, producing one record per CDR3 protein. This table has about 560,000 distinct CDR3 sequences, roughly a sixth appearing once. What was sequenced was PBMCs or a T cell subset sorted from them (not recorded which). These receptors all stem from an adult woman who had mild COVID-19 (a few samples of this study predate the infection). Cell type and time point are not known.

The CDR3 loop reads CSVGSAGGHNEQFF. CDR3 DNA: TGCAGCGTTGGGAGCGCGGGGGGACACAATGAGCAGTTCTTC. V and J are TRBV29-1 and TRBJ2-1; TRBD2 agrees at 8 bases. V gave up 4 bases and J gave up 5 bases; unmatched junction bases: 7. Germline lookup yields CDR1 SQVTM and CDR2 ANQGSEA. This CDR3 spans 14 amino acids.

This clonotype was seen more than once but under ten times. The chain uses TRBV11-2 and TRBJ2-3; TRBD2 matches at 11 bases. V shed 6 bases, J shed 6 bases, and the junction held 11 bases outside the gene matches. CDR3 length equals 16 residues. The germline V gene encodes CDR1 SGHAT and CDR2 FQNNGV. The CDR3 sequence is CASRTLLAGGPDTQYF. The CDR3 DNA follows: TGTGCCAGCAGAACTTTATTAGCGGGGGGGCCTGATACGCAGTATTTT. The full variable domain, in which reference TRBV11-2 and TRBJ2-3 provide the parts outside the CDR3, is EAGVAQSPRYKIIEKRQSVAFWCNPISGHATLYWYQQILGQGPKLLIQFQNNGVVDDSQLPKDRFSAERLKGVDSTLKIQPAKLEDSAVYLCASRTLLAGGPDTQYFGPGTRLTVL.

This clonotype was counted between two and nine times. The chain joins TRBV5-1 to TRBJ1-1; D ambiguous. This CDR3 spans 14 amino acids. V was clipped by 4 bases and J by 11 bases, with 21 bases between them. Germline V lookup: CDR1 SGHRS, CDR2 YFSETQ. The CDR3 DNA is TGCGCCAGCAGCATCGTGACTCGGCCCCAAAAGGCTTTCTTT. This sequence encodes CASSIVTRPQKAFF.

This clonotype was counted ten times or more. This chain joins TRBV6-2 or TRBV6-3 and TRBJ2-1, with 9 nucleotides matching TRBD2. Looked up from germline, CDR1 is MNHEY and CDR2 is SVGEGT. The V segment lost 0 bases and the J segment 8 bases; nucleotides outside the gene matches: 5. The length of the CDR3 is 15 residues. CDR3 protein: CASSYSVAGDYEQFF. The CDR3 coding sequence is TGTGCCAGCAGTTACTCGGTAGCGGGGGATTATGAGCAGTTCTTC.

The V call is TRBV7-2, the J call TRBJ2-7; 7 positions match TRBD1. With V trimmed by 5 bases and J by 5 bases, 6 bases remained unmatched. In germline, CDR1 is SGHTA, CDR2 FQGNSA. The CDR3 runs 13 residues. The CDR3 reads CASSKTGINEQYF. The CDR3 DNA is TGTGCCAGCAGCAAGACAGGGATCAACGAGCAGTACTTC. Combining the CDR3 with reference TRBV7-2 and TRBJ2-7 gives the whole variable domain GAGVSQSPSNKVTEKGKDVELRCDPISGHTALYWYRQSLGQGLEFLIYFQGNSAPDKSGLPSDRFSAERTGGSVSTLTIQRTQQEDSAVYLCASSKTGINEQYFGPGTRLTVT.

The chain combines TRBV5-4 with TRBJ1-2; 7 nucleotides line up with TRBD1. CDR3 length: 14 amino acids. With 0 bases clipped from V and 5 bases from J, the junction kept 4 bases outside the gene matches. The germline CDR1 and CDR2 sequences are SGHNT and YYREEE (reference sequence). In DNA, the CDR3 is TGTGCCAGCAGCTTGGTGGGACAGCAATATGGCTACACCTTC. This sequence encodes CASSLVGQQYGYTF. The full variable domain, its missing parts supplied by reference TRBV5-4 and TRBJ1-2, is ETGVTQSPTHLIKTRGQQVTLRCSSQSGHNTVSWYQQALGQGPQFIFQYYREEENGRGNFPPRFSGLQFPNYSSELNVNALELDDSALYLCASSLVGQQYGYTFGSGTRLTVV.

This clonotype was seen only a few times. The chain combines TRBV24-1 with TRBJ1-2; tentatively, D is TRBD1 (5 bases). CDR1 is KGHDR, CDR2 SFDVKD, per germline. The CDR3 is 12 residues long. Trimming cost V 6 bases and J 5 bases, with 9 bases left between them. CDR3 DNA sequence: TGTGCCACCAGTACGCAGGGATATGGCTACACCTTC. It yields the protein CATSTQGYGYTF.

This chain links TRBV11-2 with TRBJ2-7; perhaps TRBD1 as D (5 bases). This CDR3 region has 14 residues. V dropped 7 bases and J dropped 0 bases, with 13 bases sitting between them. Germline V gene sequence: CDR1 SGHAT, CDR2 FQNNGV. The CDR3 loop is CASIPYRSSYEQYF. DNA of the CDR3: TGTGCCAGCATCCCCTACAGGAGCTCCTACGAGCAGTACTTC. Complete variable domain (other parts from reference TRBV11-2 and TRBJ2-7): EAGVAQSPRYKIIEKRQSVAFWCNPISGHATLYWYQQILGQGPKLLIQFQNNGVVDDSQLPKDRFSAERLKGVDSTLKIQPAKLEDSAVYLCASIPYRSSYEQYFGPGTRLTVT.

This clonotype has more than one count but fewer than ten. The V and J genes are TRBV24-1 and TRBJ2-1, with 12 bases aligning to TRBD2. The CDR3 consists of 14 residues. V lost 8 bases to trimming and J lost 6 bases; unmatched junction nucleotides: 4. Germline V gene sequence: CDR1 KGHDR, CDR2 SFDVKD. The CDR3 DNA reads TGTGCCACCAAGGCTAGCGGGAGGGGCAATGAGCAGTTCTTC. Its protein is CATKASGRGNEQFF.

This rearrangement joins TRBV20-1 to TRBJ1-2; 10 bases agree with TRBD1. The V gene end was trimmed by 5 bases and the J gene end by 4 bases; junction bases not matched to a gene: 7. CDR1 is DFQATT and CDR2 is SNEGSKA in the germline V gene (reference sequence). The CDR3 loop spans 14 amino acids. CDR3 in DNA: TGCAGTGCTGATTTAAGGGACAGGGGCTATGGCTACACCTTC. It encodes CSADLRDRGYGYTF.

The chain employs TRBV20-1 and TRBJ1-5, with D possibly TRBD1 on 6 matching bases. The CDR3 contains 17 residues. V shed 6 bases and J shed 4 bases, with 25 bases lying between them. Germline lookup yields CDR1 DFQATT and CDR2 SNEGSKA (reference sequence). The CDR3 DNA reads TGCAGTGCCAGCCGACCTTATGTAGGGGGAAATAATCAGCCCCAGCATTTT. Protein: CSASRPYVGGNNQPQHF.

The sample holds a few counts of this clonotype. The rearrangement uses TRBV5-1 and TRBJ2-2; 9 positions match TRBD2. The J segment lost 1 base and the V segment lost 0 bases, leaving 4 bases of the junction unmatched. Per the germline V gene, CDR1 is SGHRS and CDR2 is YFSETQ. There are 17 residues in the CDR3. CDR3 residues: CASSLALAGLNTGELFF. The CDR3 nucleotides are TGCGCCAGCAGCTTGGCACTAGCGGGTCTGAACACCGGGGAGCTGTTTTTT.

The rearrangement links TRBV12-3 or TRBV12-4 to TRBJ2-3; 9 bases fit TRBD2. This CDR3 is 16 amino acids long. V dropped 7 bases and J dropped 4; count of bases not matched to a gene: 12. CDR3 coding DNA: TGTGCCAGCAACCTGTACGCGGGAGGGCCTCCAGATACGCAGTATTTT. Translating it yields CASNLYAGGPPDTQYF.

The chain joins TRBV28 to TRBJ1-1; 10 bases map to TRBD1. The CDR3 covers 14 residues. Germline CDR1 and CDR2: MDHEN and SYDVKM. The V and J ends lost 6 bases and 3 bases, in that order; junction bases with no gene match: 4. CDR3 loop: CASRGTGEHTEAFF. Written as DNA, the CDR3 is TGTGCCAGCAGAGGGACAGGGGAACACACTGAAGCTTTCTTT.

The CDR3 loop reads CASSLPSGENTEAFF. The DNA for the CDR3 is TGTGCCAGCAGCTTGCCTTCGGGGGAGAACACTGAAGCTTTCTTT. The chain has TRBV5-6 and TRBJ1-1; a possible D gene is TRBD1 (5 bases). Trimming left V 1 base short and J 1 base short, with 11 bases between. Germline-derived CDR1 and CDR2 are SGHDT and YYEEEE. This CDR3 spans 15 amino acids.

This rearrangement joins TRBV7-9 to TRBJ2-6, with no clear D. The V gene's germline CDR1 is SEHNR and CDR2 FQNEAQ (reference sequence). Trimming pared 2 bases from V and 0 bases from J, leaving 5 bases between. The CDR3 sequence is 15 residues long. CDR3 sequence (DNA): TGTGCCAGCAGCTTATCTAGCTCTGGGGCCAACGTCCTGACTTTC. This codes for CASSLSSSGANVLTF.

This clonotype occurred many times. The chain recombines TRBV7-7 with TRBJ2-2; D gene ambiguous. The length of the CDR3 is 14 residues. Between the trimmed V and J ends, which lost 0 bases and 4 bases, there was a span of 6 bases. CDR1 and CDR2 from the germline V gene are SSHAT and FNYEAQ (reference sequence). The CDR3 region is CASSLAFLTGELFF. The CDR3 DNA reads as TGTGCCAGCAGCTTAGCGTTCCTCACCGGGGAGCTGTTTTTT.

The chain recombines TRBV29-1 with TRBJ2-2; 9 bases map to TRBD1. CDR3 length: 14 residues. V was clipped by 2 bases and J by 5 bases; unmatched bases: 3. CDR1 is SQVTM, CDR2 ANQGSEA, per germline. CDR3 residues: CSVEPGQGTGELFF. The CDR3 nucleotides read TGCAGCGTTGAACCGGGACAGGGAACCGGGGAGCTGTTTTTT.

The chain carries TRBV29-1 and TRBJ2-7; maybe TRBD1 (6 bases). Trimming pared 3 bases from V and 4 bases from J, leaving 16 bases between. Germline V gene data show CDR1 as SQVTM and CDR2 as ANQGSEA. There are 14 residues in the CDR3. This CDR3 reads CSVEGDTSGYEQYF. Here the CDR3 DNA reads TGCAGCGTTGAGGGGGACACCAGTGGATACGAGCAGTACTTC.

The CDR3 protein is CASSLARLADTGELFF. The CDR3 bases are TGTGCCAGCAGCTTAGCCAGACTAGCTGACACCGGGGAGCTGTTTTTT. The chain combines TRBV7-2 with TRBJ2-2, with 7 bases matching TRBD2. This CDR3 has 16 amino acids. Per the germline V gene, CDR1 is SGHTA and CDR2 is FQGNSA. V was pared by 0 bases and J by 3 bases, with 4 bases of the junction left unmatched.

In its sample, this clonotype was seen a few times. V and J are TRBV19 and TRBJ2-7, with D possibly TRBD1 on 6 matching bases. The CDR3 sequence is 15 residues long. Germline CDR1 LNHDA, CDR2 SQIVND (reference sequence). V lost 0 bases and J lost 2, with 11 bases in between. CDR3 bases: TGTGCCAGTAGTATAGATCAGGGGAGTGCCTACGAGCAGTACTTC. Protein product: CASSIDQGSAYEQYF.

The chain combines TRBV24-1 with TRBJ2-1, with D uncertain. V was pared by 2 bases and J by 6 bases, with 10 bases between. Germline assignment: CDR1 KGHDR and CDR2 SFDVKD. The CDR3 has 14 residues. The CDR3, as DNA: TGTGCCACCAGTGATTCCGACACAATCAATGAGCAGTTCTTC. It encodes CATSDSDTINEQFF.

This clonotype occurred a few times. CDR3 DNA: TGTGCCAGCAGCTTGGACCACAATGAGCAGTTCTTC. It is translated as CASSLDHNEQFF. V gene TRBV5-4 combines with J gene TRBJ2-1; D gene ambiguous. V was pared by 0 bases and J by 5 bases, with 3 bases between. The CDR3 is made up of 12 amino acids. The germline V gene encodes CDR1 SGHNT and CDR2 YYREEE (reference sequence).

The chain combines TRBV7-9 with TRBJ2-5; unclear D gene. V was shortened by 4 bases and J by 5 bases, with 5 bases between the two germline ends. This CDR3 contains 11 residues. CDR1 and CDR2 (germline): SEHNR, FQNEAQ (reference sequence). CDR3 residues: CASSSYETQYF. The CDR3 DNA reads TGTGCCAGCAGCTCGTACGAGACCCAGTACTTC.

The table lists this clonotype with a few counts. CDR3 in DNA: TGCGCCAGCAGCGCCGGTCCCACTAGCGGGAGAGCCGTTTACAATGAGCAGTTCTTC. It encodes CASSAGPTSGRAVYNEQFF. The chain carries TRBV4-3 and TRBJ2-1, with 11 bases aligning to TRBD2. CDR1 is LGHNA and CDR2 is YSLEER in the germline V gene. The length of the CDR3 is 19 residues. Unmatched junction bases numbered 16, after V lost 5 bases and J lost 4 bases.

CDR3 amino acids: CASSLDGLTRFVEQFF. DNA of the CDR3: TGTGCCAGCAGCTTAGACGGGCTGACTAGATTTGTTGAGCAGTTCTTC. The V call is TRBV11-2, the J call TRBJ2-1, with D perhaps TRBD2 (6 bases). Between the trimmed V and J ends, which lost 0 bases and 9 bases, there was a span of 18 bases. The CDR3 is 16 residues long. Germline V gene sequence: CDR1 SGHAT, CDR2 FQNNGV.

This chain links TRBV15 with TRBJ2-2, with 14 bases that match TRBD2. V shed 8 bases and J 7 bases; nucleotides not matched to a gene: 6. The CDR3 extends over 15 amino acids. The germline V gene encodes CDR1 LNHNV and CDR2 YYDKDF (reference sequence). In DNA, the CDR3 is TGTGCCACCGCCGGGACTAGCGGGAGTGGCGGGGAGCTGTTTTTT. Its protein product is CATAGTSGSGGELFF.

This chain joins TRBV19 and TRBJ2-3, with 15 bases lining up with TRBD2. From germline, CDR1 is LNHDA and CDR2 SQIVND (reference sequence). The V gene end was trimmed by 5 bases and the J gene end by 5 bases; junction bases not matched to a gene: 8. The CDR3 has 17 amino acids. CDR3 nucleotide sequence: TGTGCCAGTAGTCGTCCGGGACTAGCGGGAGGCGGAGATACGCAGTATTTT. Translating it yields CASSRPGLAGGGDTQYF. The variable domain in full, with the rest retrieved from reference TRBV19 and TRBJ2-3, is DGGITQSPKYLFRKEGQNVTLSCEQNLNHDAMYWYRQDPGQGLRLIYYSQIVNDFQKGDIAEGYSVSREKKESFPLTVTSAQKNPTAFYLCASSRPGLAGGGDTQYFGPGTRLTVL.

The chain joins TRBV7-2 to TRBJ2-5, with 9 bases lining up with TRBD2. V lost 6 bases to trimming and J lost 2 bases; unmatched junction nucleotides: 7. The CDR3 loop spans 15 amino acids. Germline values: CDR1 SGHTA, CDR2 FQGNSA. The CDR3 protein is CASRFSGGVQETQYF. In DNA, the CDR3 is TGTGCCAGCAGATTTAGCGGGGGCGTTCAAGAGACCCAGTACTTC.

This sequence joins TRBV18 and TRBJ2-5, with TRBD1 identical over 7 bases. The germline CDR1 and CDR2 sequences are KGHSH and LQKENI. This CDR3 has 14 amino acids. J gave up 4 bases and V 0 bases, and 2 bases lay outside the gene matches. Here the CDR3 DNA reads TGTGCCAGCTCACCACCGGCAGGGGGAGAGACCCAGTACTTC. This translates into CASSPPAGGETQYF.

The chain uses TRBV6-5 and TRBJ2-5; D unresolved. V was shortened by 5 bases and J by 5 bases, with 18 bases between the two germline ends. Germline V gene sequence: CDR1 MNHEY, CDR2 SVGAGI. The CDR3 consists of 15 residues. CDR3 DNA sequence: TGTGCCAGCAGTGCTAAATTAGGATCGCGGGAGACCCAGTACTTC. Translation: CASSAKLGSRETQYF.